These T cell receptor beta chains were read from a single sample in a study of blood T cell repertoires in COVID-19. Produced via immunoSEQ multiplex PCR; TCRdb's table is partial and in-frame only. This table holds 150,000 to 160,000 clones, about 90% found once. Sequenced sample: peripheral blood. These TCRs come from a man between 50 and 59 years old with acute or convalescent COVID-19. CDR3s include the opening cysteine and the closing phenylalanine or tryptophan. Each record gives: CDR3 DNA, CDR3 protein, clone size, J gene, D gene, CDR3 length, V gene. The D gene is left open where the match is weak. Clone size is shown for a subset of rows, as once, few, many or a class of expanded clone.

cdr3_nt: TGTGCCAGGGGGGGGACAGGGAACTACGAGCAGTACTTC
cdr3_aa: CARGGTGNYEQYF
clone_size: once
j_call: TRBJ2-7
d_call: TRBD1
cdr3_length: 13
v_call: TRBV2

cdr3_nt: TGTGCCAGCAGACTGGGACAGGGGAGCGATCAGCCCCAGCATTTT
cdr3_aa: CASRLGQGSDQPQHF
clone_size: few
j_call: TRBJ1-5
d_call: TRBD1
cdr3_length: 15
v_call: TRBV6-5

cdr3_nt: TGTGCCAGCAGCCCGGCCGGAGTTTTTAGCTCTGAAGCTTTCTTT
cdr3_aa: CASSPAGVFSSEAFF
clone_size: .
j_call: TRBJ1-1
d_call: .
cdr3_length: 15
v_call: TRBV5-5

cdr3_nt: TGTGCCAGCAGCAGAGTTCTACCCACCGGGGAGCTGTTTTTT
cdr3_aa: CASSRVLPTGELFF
clone_size: .
j_call: TRBJ2-2
d_call: .
cdr3_length: 14
v_call: TRBV9

cdr3_nt: TGCGCCAGCAGCGCCCGGTTGGGGCCCGATACGCAGTATTTT
cdr3_aa: CASSARLGPDTQYF
clone_size: .
j_call: TRBJ2-3
d_call: .
cdr3_length: 14
v_call: TRBV4-1

cdr3_nt: TGTGCCTGGAGTGTGCGAGCGGGACAGCCCCAGCATTTT
cdr3_aa: CAWSVRAGQPQHF
clone_size: .
j_call: TRBJ1-5
d_call: .
cdr3_length: 13
v_call: TRBV30

cdr3_nt: TGTGCCAGCAGCCGCGGGAGGGGGACGAACACCGGGGAGCTGTTTTTT
cdr3_aa: CASSRGRGTNTGELFF
clone_size: .
j_call: TRBJ2-2
d_call: TRBD2
cdr3_length: 16
v_call: TRBV11-1

cdr3_nt: TGCAGCGTTCAAGACATGAACACTGAAGCTTTCTTT
cdr3_aa: CSVQDMNTEAFF
clone_size: .
j_call: TRBJ1-1
d_call: .
cdr3_length: 12
v_call: TRBV29-1

cdr3_nt: TGCGCCAGCAGCCATCAGGGACTAGCGAGTACGTACGAGCAGTACTTC
cdr3_aa: CASSHQGLASTYEQYF
clone_size: .
j_call: TRBJ2-7
d_call: TRBD2
cdr3_length: 16
v_call: TRBV4-1

cdr3_nt: TGCGCCAGCAGTTCGACAGGGTCTTCAAACACCATATATTTT
cdr3_aa: CASSSTGSSNTIYF
clone_size: .
j_call: TRBJ1-3
d_call: TRBD1
cdr3_length: 14
v_call: TRBV5-1

cdr3_nt: TGTGCCAGCAGCTCCCTCAATTCACCCCTCCACTTT
cdr3_aa: CASSSLNSPLHF
clone_size: .
j_call: TRBJ1-6
d_call: .
cdr3_length: 12
v_call: TRBV13

cdr3_nt: TGCGCCAGCAGCCAAGTTTTGGCAGGCATTGCCAATCAGCCCCAGCATTTT
cdr3_aa: CASSQVLAGIANQPQHF
clone_size: .
j_call: TRBJ1-5
d_call: .
cdr3_length: 17
v_call: TRBV4-1

cdr3_nt: TGCGCCAGCAGCTTGTGGGCGCGATCAAGCTCCTATAATTCACCCCTCCACTTT
cdr3_aa: CASSLWARSSSYNSPLHF
clone_size: .
j_call: TRBJ1-6
d_call: .
cdr3_length: 18
v_call: TRBV5-1

cdr3_nt: TGTGCCACCAGCAGAGAGGGGCAGCAAAAAGACAATGAGCAGTTCTTC
cdr3_aa: CATSREGQQKDNEQFF
clone_size: .
j_call: TRBJ2-1
d_call: .
cdr3_length: 16
v_call: TRBV15

cdr3_nt: TGCGCCAGCAGCTTGGACCAGGGCACCTATGGCTACACCTTC
cdr3_aa: CASSLDQGTYGYTF
clone_size: once
j_call: TRBJ1-2
d_call: .
cdr3_length: 14
v_call: TRBV5-1

cdr3_nt: TGCGCCAGCAGGGAGGCAGGGGCTGGGGCCAACGTCCTGACTTTC
cdr3_aa: CASREAGAGANVLTF
clone_size: .
j_call: TRBJ2-6
d_call: .
cdr3_length: 15
v_call: TRBV10-2

cdr3_nt: TGTGCCAGCAGTGAGGAGCGATCGGGGGACGAGCAGTACTTC
cdr3_aa: CASSEERSGDEQYF
clone_size: .
j_call: TRBJ2-7
d_call: .
cdr3_length: 14
v_call: TRBV2

cdr3_nt: TGCGCCAGCAGCTTGGTAAGGGCTGGGGGGACTGAAGCTTTCTTT
cdr3_aa: CASSLVRAGGTEAFF
clone_size: .
j_call: TRBJ1-1
d_call: .
cdr3_length: 15
v_call: TRBV5-1

cdr3_nt: TGTGCCAGCAGCTTAGTGGGGGCAGCCTTCCCCCTCCACTTT
cdr3_aa: CASSLVGAAFPLHF
clone_size: .
j_call: TRBJ1-6
d_call: .
cdr3_length: 14
v_call: TRBV13

cdr3_nt: TGTGCCAGCAGCTTAGGCTACGGGGAGGGGAACACCGGGGAGCTGTTTTTT
cdr3_aa: CASSLGYGEGNTGELFF
clone_size: .
j_call: TRBJ2-2
d_call: TRBD2
cdr3_length: 17
v_call: TRBV11-2

cdr3_nt: TGTGCCAGCAGCTTAGTTGGTTCAGGGGTGGTAGCTTTCTTT
cdr3_aa: CASSLVGSGVVAFF
clone_size: .
j_call: TRBJ1-1
d_call: .
cdr3_length: 14
v_call: TRBV11-2

cdr3_nt: TGCGCCAGCAGCCTACAGGGATTCGGGGAGCTGTTTTTT
cdr3_aa: CASSLQGFGELFF
clone_size: .
j_call: TRBJ2-2
d_call: .
cdr3_length: 13
v_call: TRBV4-1

cdr3_nt: TGTGCCAGCAGCTTAGCGCTTGGACTAGCCTACGAGCAGTACTTC
cdr3_aa: CASSLALGLAYEQYF
clone_size: .
j_call: TRBJ2-7
d_call: TRBD2
cdr3_length: 15
v_call: TRBV7-8

cdr3_nt: TGTGCCAGCAGCTTAGGGGGGTCGAGGAACTATGGCTACACCTTC
cdr3_aa: CASSLGGSRNYGYTF
clone_size: .
j_call: TRBJ1-2
d_call: .
cdr3_length: 15
v_call: TRBV7-3

cdr3_nt: TGTGCCAGCAGCTTACGGGGGGCGGGTGAAAAACTGTTTTTT
cdr3_aa: CASSLRGAGEKLFF
clone_size: .
j_call: TRBJ1-4
d_call: .
cdr3_length: 14
v_call: TRBV7-6

cdr3_nt: TGTGCCAGCTCACCGGGACTCATCAATGAGCAGTTCTTC
cdr3_aa: CASSPGLINEQFF
clone_size: .
j_call: TRBJ2-1
d_call: .
cdr3_length: 13
v_call: TRBV18

cdr3_nt: TGTGCCAGCAGCTTACAGCGCTATAATGAGCAGTTCTTC
cdr3_aa: CASSLQRYNEQFF
clone_size: .
j_call: TRBJ2-1
d_call: .
cdr3_length: 13
v_call: TRBV11-1